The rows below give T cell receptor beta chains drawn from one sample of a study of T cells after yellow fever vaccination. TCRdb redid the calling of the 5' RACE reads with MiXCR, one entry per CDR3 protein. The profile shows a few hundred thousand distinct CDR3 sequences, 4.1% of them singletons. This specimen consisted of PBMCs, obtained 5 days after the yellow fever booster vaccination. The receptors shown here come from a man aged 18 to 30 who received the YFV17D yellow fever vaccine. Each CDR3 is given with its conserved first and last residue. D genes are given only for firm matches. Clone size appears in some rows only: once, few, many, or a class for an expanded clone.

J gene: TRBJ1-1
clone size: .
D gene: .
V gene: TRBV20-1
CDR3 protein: CSAREGKTEAFF
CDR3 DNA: TGCAGTGCTAGAGAGGGGAAGACTGAAGCTTTCTTT

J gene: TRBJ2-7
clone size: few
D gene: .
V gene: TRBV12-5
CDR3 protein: CASGAPRGALGYEQYF
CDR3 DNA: TGTGCTAGTGGAGCACCTCGGGGGGCCCTCGGCTACGAGCAGTACTTC

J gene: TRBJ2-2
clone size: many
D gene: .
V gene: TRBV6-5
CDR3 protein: CASRGQGTGELFF
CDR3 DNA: TGTGCCAGCCGGGGGCAGGGCACCGGGGAGCTGTTTTTT

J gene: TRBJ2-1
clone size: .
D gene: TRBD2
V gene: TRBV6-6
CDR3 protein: CASSLAGGRGNEQFF
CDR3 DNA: TGTGCCAGCAGTTTAGCGGGGGGGCGGGGGAATGAGCAGTTCTTC

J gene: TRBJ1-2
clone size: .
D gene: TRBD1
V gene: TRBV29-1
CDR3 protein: CSVEATGVGYGYTF
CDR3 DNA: TGCAGCGTTGAGGCGACAGGGGTAGGATATGGCTACACCTTC

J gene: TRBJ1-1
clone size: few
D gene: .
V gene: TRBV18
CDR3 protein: CASSPFRENTEAFF
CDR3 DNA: TGTGCCAGCTCACCATTCAGGGAGAACACTGAAGCTTTCTTT

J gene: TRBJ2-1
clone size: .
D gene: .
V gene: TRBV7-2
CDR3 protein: CASSLDHWYEQFF
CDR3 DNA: TGTGCCAGCAGCTTAGACCACTGGTACGAGCAGTTCTTC

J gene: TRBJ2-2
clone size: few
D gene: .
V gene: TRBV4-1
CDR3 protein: CASSQDWQGVVDTGELFF
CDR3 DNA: TGCGCCAGCAGCCAAGATTGGCAGGGCGTGGTGGACACCGGGGAGCTGTTTTTT

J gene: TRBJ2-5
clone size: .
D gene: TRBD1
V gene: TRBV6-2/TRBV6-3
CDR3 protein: CASTHRGTSETQYF
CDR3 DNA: TGTGCCAGCACCCACAGGGGGACGTCGGAGACCCAGTACTTC

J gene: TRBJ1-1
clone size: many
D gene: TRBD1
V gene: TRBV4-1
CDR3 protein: CASSRAGTGGVTEAFF
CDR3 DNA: TGCGCCAGCAGCCGGGCCGGGACAGGGGGTGTCACTGAAGCTTTCTTT

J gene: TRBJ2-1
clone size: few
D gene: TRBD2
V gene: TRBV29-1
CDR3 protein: CSVPRTSGGGNEQFF
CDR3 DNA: TGCAGCGTTCCCCGAACTAGCGGGGGGGGTAATGAGCAGTTCTTC

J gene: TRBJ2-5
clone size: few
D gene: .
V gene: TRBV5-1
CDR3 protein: CASSFRLVGETQYF
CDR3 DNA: TGCGCCAGCAGCTTCAGACTAGTAGGGGAGACCCAGTACTTC

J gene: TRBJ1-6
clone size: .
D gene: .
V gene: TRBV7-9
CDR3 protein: CASEGGSYNSPLHF
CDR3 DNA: TGTGCCAGCGAGGGGGGCTCCTATAATTCACCCCTCCACTTT

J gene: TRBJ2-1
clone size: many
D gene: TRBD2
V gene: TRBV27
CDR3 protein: CASSFLPGGPYNEQFF
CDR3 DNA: TGTGCCAGCAGTTTCTTGCCGGGGGGGCCCTACAATGAGCAGTTCTTC

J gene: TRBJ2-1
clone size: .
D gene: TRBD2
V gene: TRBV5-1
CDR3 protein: CASSLGDRDYHDNEQFF
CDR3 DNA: TGCGCCAGCAGCTTGGGTGACCGGGACTACCATGACAATGAGCAGTTCTTC

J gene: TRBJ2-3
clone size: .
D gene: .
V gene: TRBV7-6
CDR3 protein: CASSLEGREAQYF
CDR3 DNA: TGTGCCAGCAGCTTAGAGGGCAGGGAAGCGCAGTATTTT

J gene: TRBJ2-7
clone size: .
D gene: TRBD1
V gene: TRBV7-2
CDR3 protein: CASSVRMDRGREQYF
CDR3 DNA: TGTGCCAGCAGCGTACGCATGGACAGGGGAAGGGAGCAGTACTTC

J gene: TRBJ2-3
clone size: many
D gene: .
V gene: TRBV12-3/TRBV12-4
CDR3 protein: CASSFEKNTQYF
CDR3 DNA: TGTGCCAGCAGTTTTGAAAAGAATACGCAGTATTTT

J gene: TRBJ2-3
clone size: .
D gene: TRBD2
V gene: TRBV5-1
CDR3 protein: CASSYTSGASTDTQYF
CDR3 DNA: TGCGCCAGCAGCTATACTAGCGGAGCTAGCACAGATACGCAGTATTTT

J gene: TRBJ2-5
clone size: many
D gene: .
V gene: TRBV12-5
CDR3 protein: CASGFVGGETQYF
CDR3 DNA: TGTGCTAGTGGTTTCGTGGGTGGAGAGACCCAGTACTTC

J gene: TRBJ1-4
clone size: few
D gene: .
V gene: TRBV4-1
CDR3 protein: CASSQGTRIPAEKLFF
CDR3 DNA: TGCGCCAGCAGCCAGGGTACCCGTATTCCGGCTGAAAAACTGTTTTTT

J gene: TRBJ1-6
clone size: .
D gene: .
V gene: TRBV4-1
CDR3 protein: CASSQAGSGSPLHF
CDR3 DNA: TGCGCCAGCAGCCAAGCGGGCTCGGGATCACCCCTCCACTTT

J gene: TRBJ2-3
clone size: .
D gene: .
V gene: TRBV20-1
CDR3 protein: CSARVTGRSTDTQYF
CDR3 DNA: TGCAGTGCTAGAGTGACGGGGCGAAGCACAGATACGCAGTATTTT

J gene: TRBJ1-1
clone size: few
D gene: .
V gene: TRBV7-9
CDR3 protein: CASTPGGARYTEAFF
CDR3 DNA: TGTGCCAGCACCCCCGGGGGGGCTAGGTACACTGAAGCTTTCTTT

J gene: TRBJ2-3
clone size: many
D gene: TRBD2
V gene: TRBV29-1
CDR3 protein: CSVDHRGGASDTQYF
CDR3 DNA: TGCAGCGTTGACCATCGCGGGGGGGCATCTGATACGCAGTATTTT

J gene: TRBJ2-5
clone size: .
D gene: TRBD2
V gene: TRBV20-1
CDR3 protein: CSARRRLAGSPLQETQYF
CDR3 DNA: TGCAGTGCTAGGAGAAGACTAGCGGGGTCCCCACTCCAAGAGACCCAGTACTTC

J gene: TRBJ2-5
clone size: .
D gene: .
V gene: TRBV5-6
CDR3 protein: CASSLGARQETQYF
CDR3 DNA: TGTGCCAGCAGCCTGGGGGCGAGACAAGAGACCCAGTACTTC

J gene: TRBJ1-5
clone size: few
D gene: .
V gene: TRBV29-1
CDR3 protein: CGVTAGNQPQHF
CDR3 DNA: TGCGGGGTCACGGCCGGCAATCAGCCCCAGCATTTT

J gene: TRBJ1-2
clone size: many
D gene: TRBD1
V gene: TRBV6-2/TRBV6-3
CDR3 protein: CASSSRFTGTAYGYTF
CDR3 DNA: TGTGCCAGCAGTTCCCGGTTTACCGGGACAGCCTATGGCTACACCTTC